Each of the 27 T cell receptor beta chains below was sequenced from the same sample in a study of monozygotic twins with inflammatory bowel disease. TCRdb reprocessed the 5' RACE reads and keeps a single row for each CDR3 protein, giving no DNA. This listing includes a few hundred thousand distinct CDR3 sequences. Source material: blood. The receptors originated from a human donor with ulcerative colitis or Crohn's disease, or a healthy co-twin of an affected twin (not recorded which).

The CDR3 sequence: CASSLPSWAEEQYF. The chain combines TRBV12-3 or TRBV12-4 with TRBJ2-7; TCRdb's D call, TRBD2, is unchecked because there is no DNA. This CDR3 has 14 residues.

The rearrangement uses TRBV5-1 and TRBJ2-7; the TCRdb call, TRBD1, lacks DNA for checking. This CDR3 comprises 16 residues. Germline assignment: CDR1 SGHRS and CDR2 YFSETQ. CDR3 region: CASSLAPRQLSYEQYF.

The V call is TRBV7-2, the J call TRBJ2-5; no DNA is available, so the TRBD2 call from TCRdb remains unchecked. Germline CDR1 and CDR2: SGHTA and FQGNSA. CDR3 size: 14 residues. The CDR3 protein is CASSVWTAKETQYF.

The chain employs TRBV12-3 or TRBV12-4 and TRBJ2-1; the TCRdb D gene call, TRBD1, has no DNA to confirm it. There are 17 residues in the CDR3. The CDR3 loop is CASSLRQGAISYNEQFF.

The V gene is TRBV2, the J gene TRBJ1-5. CDR1 and CDR2 (germline): SNHLY, FYNNEI. The CDR3 extends over 12 amino acids. The CDR3 sequence is CASSDPNQPQHF.

The chain couples TRBV20-1 to TRBJ2-1; the TCRdb D gene call, TRBD1, has no DNA to confirm it. Germline assignment: CDR1 DFQATT and CDR2 SNEGSKA (reference sequence). This CDR3 region has 12 residues. The CDR3 here is CSEGAGYNEQFF.

The V and J genes are TRBV12-3 or TRBV12-4 and TRBJ2-1; TCRdb's D gene call, TRBD2, goes unchecked for lack of DNA. The CDR3 contains 15 residues. The CDR3 spells CASSRGGAFYNEQFF.

The rearrangement uses TRBV7-2 and TRBJ2-7. Germline CDR1 and CDR2: SGHTA and FQGNSA. This CDR3 spans 15 amino acids. The CDR3: CASSLAWPGTYEQYF.

The gene calls are TRBV9 and TRBJ2-2. Germline loops: CDR1 SGDLS, CDR2 YYNGEE. CDR3 length equals 15 residues. The CDR3 here is CASSVALASTGELFF.

The chain recombines TRBV3-1 with TRBJ2-1; TCRdb returns TRBD1, unconfirmable since there is no DNA. The CDR3 has 14 residues. Germline values: CDR1 LGHDT, CDR2 YNNKEL (reference sequence). CDR3 amino acids: CASSHYRGDNEQFF.

The gene calls are TRBV7-2 and TRBJ1-3; as DNA is missing, the TRBD1 call by TCRdb cannot be tested. CDR3 length: 15 amino acids. Germline CDR1 is SGHTA and CDR2 is FQGNSA. The CDR3 is CASSRQDRAGNTIYF.

This chain uses TRBV5-1 with TRBJ1-4; TCRdb's D call of TRBD1 is untestable without DNA. The CDR3 runs 17 residues. Germline loops: CDR1 SGHRS, CDR2 YFSETQ. This CDR3 is CASSRRDREARNEKLFF.

The chain couples TRBV20-1 to TRBJ1-2; absent DNA, TCRdb's TRBD1 call cannot be checked. The CDR3 covers 13 residues. Germline values: CDR1 DFQATT, CDR2 SNEGSKA (reference sequence). The CDR3 region is CSARQGNGYGYTF.

The chain couples TRBV19 to TRBJ2-7; TCRdb proposes TRBD1, but this gene call is untestable without DNA. This CDR3 is built from 14 residues. Germline values: CDR1 LNHDA, CDR2 SQIVND (reference sequence). CDR3 in amino acids: CASSIAGGLDEQYF.

The chain recombines TRBV5-1 with TRBJ1-1; TCRdb calls TRBD1, which cannot be checked without DNA. Per the germline V gene, CDR1 is SGHRS and CDR2 is YFSETQ. There are 16 residues in the CDR3. The CDR3 loop reads CASSRRGAGGNTEAFF.

This chain links TRBV12-3 or TRBV12-4 with TRBJ2-7; the TCRdb D gene call, TRBD1, has no DNA to confirm it. There are 15 residues in the CDR3. This CDR3 reads CASSYGRGAESEQYF.

The rearrangement uses TRBV7-2 and TRBJ2-1; there is no DNA to check the TCRdb D call of TRBD1. CDR1 is SGHTA, CDR2 FQGNSA, per germline. The CDR3 loop spans 14 amino acids. CDR3 region: CASTRGGQYNEQFF.

The rearrangement links TRBV7-9 to TRBJ1-4. Per germline, CDR1 SEHNR and CDR2 FQNEAQ (reference sequence). This CDR3 is 15 amino acids long. The CDR3 loop reads CASSLASGLRGKLFF.

The V and J genes are TRBV6-1 and TRBJ2-7; TCRdb's D gene call, TRBD2, goes unchecked for lack of DNA. CDR1 MNHNS and CDR2 SASEGT come from the germline V gene. This CDR3 contains 15 residues. This CDR3 is CSSSLDWETLYEQYF.

This sequence joins TRBV7-9 and TRBJ2-1; TCRdb gives TRBD1 as the D gene, but with no DNA this cannot be confirmed. This CDR3 is built from 14 residues. Germline V gene lookup returns CDR1 SEHNR and CDR2 FQNEAQ (reference sequence). The CDR3 region is CASILVGRNNEQFF.

The rearrangement joins TRBV5-1 to TRBJ2-7; the D call from TCRdb, TRBD1, cannot be confirmed without DNA. Germline V gives CDR1 SGHRS, CDR2 YFSETQ. CDR3 length equals 14 residues. CDR3 amino acids: CASSLEQGVSEQYF.

The chain joins TRBV7-9 to TRBJ2-3; TCRdb outputs TRBD1, but without DNA this stays unchecked. The CDR3 loop spans 15 amino acids. Germline-derived CDR1 and CDR2 are SEHNR and FQNEAQ (reference sequence). This CDR3 is CASSLGTGKTDTQYF.

V usage is TRBV5-1 and J usage is TRBJ2-2; TCRdb lists TRBD1, though no DNA is available to test this call. The CDR3 runs to 15 residues. Per the germline V gene, CDR1 is SGHRS and CDR2 is YFSETQ. CDR3 protein: CASSSQGYSTGELFF.

The chain links TRBV20-1 to TRBJ2-5; TCRdb returns TRBD2, unconfirmable since there is no DNA. Germline CDR1 is DFQATT and CDR2 is SNEGSKA (reference sequence). The CDR3 length is 15 residues. The CDR3 here is CSARGLAGFQETQYF.

The V and J genes are TRBV18 and TRBJ2-1; TCRdb names TRBD1, which stays unverified in the absence of DNA. Germline V gives CDR1 KGHSH, CDR2 LQKENI. CDR3 length: 18 amino acids. The CDR3 sequence: CASSPFSPSGSSYNEQFF.

This CDR3 reads CASSLAWTEGETQYF. The V call is TRBV7-7, the J call TRBJ2-5; lacking DNA, the TRBD2 call made by TCRdb goes unchecked. Germline CDR1 reads SSHAT; CDR2 reads FNYEAQ (reference sequence). CDR3 size: 15 residues.

The gene calls are TRBV20-1 and TRBJ1-5; the D call from TCRdb, TRBD1, cannot be confirmed without DNA. The CDR3 runs 15 residues. Germline V lookup: CDR1 DFQATT, CDR2 SNEGSKA (reference sequence). CDR3 sequence reads: CSAPGNRGGNQPQHF.